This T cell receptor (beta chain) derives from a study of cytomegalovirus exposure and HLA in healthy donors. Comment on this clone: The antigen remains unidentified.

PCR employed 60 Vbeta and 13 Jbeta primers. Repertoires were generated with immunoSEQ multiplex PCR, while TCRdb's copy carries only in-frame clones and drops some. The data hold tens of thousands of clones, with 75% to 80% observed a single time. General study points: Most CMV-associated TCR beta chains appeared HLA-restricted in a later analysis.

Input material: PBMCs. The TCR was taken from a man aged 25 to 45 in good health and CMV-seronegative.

The CDR3 region has the DNA TGCAGTGCAAAGACAGGGAGAAAGCTGTTTTTT. Protein: CSAKTGRKLFF. This sequence joins TRBV20-1 and TRBJ1-4; TRBD1 matches at 7 bases. This CDR3 is built from 11 residues. Looked up from germline, CDR1 is DFQATT and CDR2 is SNEGSKA (reference sequence). Trimming took 6 bases from V and 14 from J; bases not matched to a gene: 9.